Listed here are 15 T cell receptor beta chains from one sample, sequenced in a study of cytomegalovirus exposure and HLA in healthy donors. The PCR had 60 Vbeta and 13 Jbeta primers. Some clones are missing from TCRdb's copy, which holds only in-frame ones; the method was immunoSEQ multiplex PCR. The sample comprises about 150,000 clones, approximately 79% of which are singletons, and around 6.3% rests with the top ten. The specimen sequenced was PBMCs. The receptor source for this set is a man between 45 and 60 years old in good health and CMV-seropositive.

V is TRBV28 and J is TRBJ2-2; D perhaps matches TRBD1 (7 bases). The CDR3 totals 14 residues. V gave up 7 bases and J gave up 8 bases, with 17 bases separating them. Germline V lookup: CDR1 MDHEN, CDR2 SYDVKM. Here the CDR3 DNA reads TGTGCCAGCATAACCCAGGGGGGTCGAGGGGAGCTGTTTTTT. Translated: CASITQGGRGELFF.

This CDR3 is CASSPQGAHEQYF. The CDR3 nucleotides read TGTGCCAGCAGCCCACAGGGGGCCCACGAGCAGTACTTC. The chain carries TRBV2 and TRBJ2-7, with 9 bases identical to TRBD1. The CDR3 spans 13 residues. Trimming removed 6 bases from V and 5 bases from J; junction bases left unmatched: 5. In germline, CDR1 is SNHLY, CDR2 FYNNEI.

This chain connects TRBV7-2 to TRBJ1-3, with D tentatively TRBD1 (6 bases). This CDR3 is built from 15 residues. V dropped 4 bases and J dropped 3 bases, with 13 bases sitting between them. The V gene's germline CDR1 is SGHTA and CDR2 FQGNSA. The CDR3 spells CASSYGGRGGNTIYF. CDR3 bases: TGTGCCAGCAGCTACGGGGGGCGAGGTGGAAACACCATATATTTT.

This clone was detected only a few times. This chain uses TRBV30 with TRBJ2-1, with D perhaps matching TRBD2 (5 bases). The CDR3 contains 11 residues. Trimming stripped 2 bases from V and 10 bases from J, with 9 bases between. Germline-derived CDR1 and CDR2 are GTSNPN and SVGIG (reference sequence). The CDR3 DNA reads TGTGCCTGGAGTCATAAGCGGGAGCAGTTCTTC. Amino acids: CAWSHKREQFF.

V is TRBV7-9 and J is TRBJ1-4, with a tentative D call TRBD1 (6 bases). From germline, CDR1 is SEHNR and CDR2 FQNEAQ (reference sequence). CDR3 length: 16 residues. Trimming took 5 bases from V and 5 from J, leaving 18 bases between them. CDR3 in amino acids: CASSRMVDRSNEKLFF. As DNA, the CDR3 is TGTGCCAGCAGCCGTATGGTGGACAGATCCAATGAAAAACTGTTTTTT.

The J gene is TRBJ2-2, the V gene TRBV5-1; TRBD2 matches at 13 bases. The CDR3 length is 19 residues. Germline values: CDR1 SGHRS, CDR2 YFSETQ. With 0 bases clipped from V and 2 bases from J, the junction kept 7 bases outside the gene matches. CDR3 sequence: CASSLAGGLAGANTGELFF. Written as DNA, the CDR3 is TGCGCCAGCAGCTTGGCGGGCGGACTAGCGGGAGCTAACACCGGGGAGCTGTTTTTT.

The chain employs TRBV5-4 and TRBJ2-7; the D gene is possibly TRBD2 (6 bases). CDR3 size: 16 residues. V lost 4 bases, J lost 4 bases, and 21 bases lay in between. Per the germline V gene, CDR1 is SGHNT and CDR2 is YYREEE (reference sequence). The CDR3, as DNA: TGTGCCAGCAGCCCGTTCGGGGGAATACGGTCGTACGAGCAGTACTTC. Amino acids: CASSPFGGIRSYEQYF. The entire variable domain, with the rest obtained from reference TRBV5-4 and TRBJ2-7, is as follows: ETGVTQSPTHLIKTRGQQVTLRCSSQSGHNTVSWYQQALGQGPQFIFQYYREEENGRGNFPPRFSGLQFPNYSSELNVNALELDDSALYLCASSPFGGIRSYEQYFGPGTRLTVT.

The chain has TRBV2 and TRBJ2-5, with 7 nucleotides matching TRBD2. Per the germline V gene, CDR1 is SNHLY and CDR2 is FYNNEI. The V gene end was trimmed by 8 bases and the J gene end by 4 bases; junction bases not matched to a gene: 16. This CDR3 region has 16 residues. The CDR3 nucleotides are TGTGCCAGCGGGGGGGGTTTTTACCGGGGCCGAGAGACCCAGTACTTC. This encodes CASGGGFYRGRETQYF.

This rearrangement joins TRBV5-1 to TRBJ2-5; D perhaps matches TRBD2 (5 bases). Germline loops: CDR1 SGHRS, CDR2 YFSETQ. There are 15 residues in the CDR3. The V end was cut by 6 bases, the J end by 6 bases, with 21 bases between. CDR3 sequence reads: CASKERRSFIKTQYF. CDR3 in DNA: TGCGCCAGCAAGGAGCGGAGATCGTTTATAAAGACCCAGTACTTC.

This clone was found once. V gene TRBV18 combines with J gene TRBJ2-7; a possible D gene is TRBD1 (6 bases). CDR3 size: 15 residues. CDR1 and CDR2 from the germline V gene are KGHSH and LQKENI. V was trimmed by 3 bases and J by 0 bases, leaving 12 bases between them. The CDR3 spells CASSPSTGSSYEQYF. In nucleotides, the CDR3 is TGTGCCAGCTCACCCTCGACAGGTAGCTCCTACGAGCAGTACTTC.

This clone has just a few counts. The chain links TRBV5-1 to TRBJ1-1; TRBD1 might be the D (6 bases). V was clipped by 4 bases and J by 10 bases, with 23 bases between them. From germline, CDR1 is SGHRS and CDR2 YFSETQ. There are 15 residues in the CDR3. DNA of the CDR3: TGCGCCAGCAGCCCGAGTCCCTTTACGACAGGTGGAGCTTTCTTT. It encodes CASSPSPFTTGGAFF.

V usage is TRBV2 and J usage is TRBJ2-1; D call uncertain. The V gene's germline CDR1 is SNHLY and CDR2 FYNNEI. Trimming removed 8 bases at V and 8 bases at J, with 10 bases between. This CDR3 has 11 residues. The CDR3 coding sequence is TGTGCCAGCCAATTAAGCGATGAGCAGTTCTTC. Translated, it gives CASQLSDEQFF.

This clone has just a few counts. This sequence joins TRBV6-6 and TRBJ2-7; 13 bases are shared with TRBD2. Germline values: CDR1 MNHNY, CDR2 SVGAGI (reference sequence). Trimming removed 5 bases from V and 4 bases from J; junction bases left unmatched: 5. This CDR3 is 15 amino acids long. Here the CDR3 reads CASSKTSGRRYEQYF. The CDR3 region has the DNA TGTGCCAGCAGTAAGACTAGCGGGAGGAGATACGAGCAGTACTTC.

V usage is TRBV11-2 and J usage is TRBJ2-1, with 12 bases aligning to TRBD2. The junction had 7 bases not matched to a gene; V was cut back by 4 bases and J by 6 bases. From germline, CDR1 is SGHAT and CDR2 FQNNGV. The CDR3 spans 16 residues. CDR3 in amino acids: CASSSLAGGGLNEQFF. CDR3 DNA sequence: TGTGCCAGCAGCTCTCTAGCGGGAGGGGGGCTCAATGAGCAGTTCTTC.

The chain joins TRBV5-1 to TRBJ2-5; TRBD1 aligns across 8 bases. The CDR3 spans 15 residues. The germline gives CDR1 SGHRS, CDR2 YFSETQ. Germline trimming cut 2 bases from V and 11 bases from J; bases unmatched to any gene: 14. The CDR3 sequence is CASSLTTGVPGEQYF. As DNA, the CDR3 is TGCGCCAGCAGCTTAACGACAGGGGTCCCGGGGGAGCAGTACTTC.